The TCR beta chain described here comes from a study of T cell repertoires in ileal Crohn's disease. The wider study: The M6 sample came from neoterminal ileum during colonoscopy after surgery.

Study-wide findings and caveats: Compared with non-smokers, active smokers at surgery showed more clonal expansions.

Germline V lookup: CDR1 WSHSY, CDR2 SAAADI. The CDR3 runs to 14 residues. Between the trimmed V and J ends, which lost 5 bases and 3 bases, there was a span of 13 bases. Each sample's TCRB immunosequencing used roughly 500 nanograms of biopsy DNA. The protocol was immunoSEQ multiplex PCR, while the TCRdb copy is restricted to in-frame clones and leaves out a portion. This sample has about 62,000 clones, with roughly 91% found just once. The time point: neoterminal ileum biopsy at postoperative endoscopy, about 6 months after surgery. With regard to this clone: Its antigen is undetermined.

The receptor was isolated from an adult with Crohn's disease. The sample was ileal tissue. This chain uses TRBV10-2 with TRBJ1-2; TRBD1 might be the D (5 bases). The CDR3 is CASSIGGSYYGYTF. The CDR3 DNA follows: TGCGCCAGCAGTATCGGGGGGTCCTACTATGGCTACACCTTC.